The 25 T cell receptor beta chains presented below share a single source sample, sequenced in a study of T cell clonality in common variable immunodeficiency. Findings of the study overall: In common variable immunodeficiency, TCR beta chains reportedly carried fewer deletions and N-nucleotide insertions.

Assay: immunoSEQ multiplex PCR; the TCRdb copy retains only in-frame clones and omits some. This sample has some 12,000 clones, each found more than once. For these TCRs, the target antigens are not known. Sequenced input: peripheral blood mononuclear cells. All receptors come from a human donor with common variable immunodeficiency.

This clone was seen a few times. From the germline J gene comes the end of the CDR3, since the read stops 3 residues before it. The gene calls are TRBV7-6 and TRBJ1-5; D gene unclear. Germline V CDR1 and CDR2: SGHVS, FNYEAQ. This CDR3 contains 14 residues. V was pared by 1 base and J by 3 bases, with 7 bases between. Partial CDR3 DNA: TGTGCCAGCAGCTTAGGACACATCAATCAGCCC. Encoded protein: CASSLGHINQP. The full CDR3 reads CASSLGHINQPQHF.

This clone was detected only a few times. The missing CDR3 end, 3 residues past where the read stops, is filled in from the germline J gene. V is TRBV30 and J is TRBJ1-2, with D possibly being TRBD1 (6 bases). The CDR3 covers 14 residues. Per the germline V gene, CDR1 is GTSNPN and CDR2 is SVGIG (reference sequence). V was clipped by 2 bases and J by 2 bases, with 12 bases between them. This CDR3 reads CAWSTGRKNYGYTF. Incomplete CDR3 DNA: TGTGCCTGGAGTACAGGGAGGAAAAACTATGGC. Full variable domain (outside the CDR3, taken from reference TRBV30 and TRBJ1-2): SQTIHQWPATLVQPVGSPLSLECTVEGTSNPNLYWYRQAAGRGLQLLFYSVGIGQISSEVPQNLSASRPQDRQFILSSKKLLLSDSGFYLCAWSTGRKNYGYTFGSGTRLTVV.

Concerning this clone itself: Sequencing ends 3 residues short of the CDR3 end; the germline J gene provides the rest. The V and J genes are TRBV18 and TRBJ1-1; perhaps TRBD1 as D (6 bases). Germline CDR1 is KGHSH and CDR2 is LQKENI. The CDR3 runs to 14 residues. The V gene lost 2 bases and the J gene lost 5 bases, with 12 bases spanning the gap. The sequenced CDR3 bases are TGTGCCAGCTCACCATCACAGGGAGAAACTGAA. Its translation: CASSPSQGETE. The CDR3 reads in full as CASSPSQGETEAFF.

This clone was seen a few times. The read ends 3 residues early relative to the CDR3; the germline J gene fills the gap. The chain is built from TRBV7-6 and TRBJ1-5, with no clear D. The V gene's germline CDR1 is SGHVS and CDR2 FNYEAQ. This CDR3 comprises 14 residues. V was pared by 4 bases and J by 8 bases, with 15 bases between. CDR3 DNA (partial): TGTGCCAGCAGCTCGGCGGTAGGAGAAAAGCCC. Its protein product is CASSSAVGEKP. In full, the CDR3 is CASSSAVGEKPQHF.

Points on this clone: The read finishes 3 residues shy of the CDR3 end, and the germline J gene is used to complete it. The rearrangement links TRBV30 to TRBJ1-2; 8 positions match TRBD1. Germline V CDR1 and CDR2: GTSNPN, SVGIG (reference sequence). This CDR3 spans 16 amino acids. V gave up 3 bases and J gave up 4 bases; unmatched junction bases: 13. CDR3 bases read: TGTGCCTGGAGGTCAGGGACAGGCGCCTTATTCTATGGC. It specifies CAWRSGTGALFYG. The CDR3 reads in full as CAWRSGTGALFYGYTF.

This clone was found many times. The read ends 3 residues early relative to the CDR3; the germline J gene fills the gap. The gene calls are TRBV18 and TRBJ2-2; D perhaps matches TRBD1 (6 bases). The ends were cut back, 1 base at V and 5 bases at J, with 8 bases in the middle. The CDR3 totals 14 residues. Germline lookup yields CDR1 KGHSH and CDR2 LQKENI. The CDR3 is CASSPLTGTGELFF. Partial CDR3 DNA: TGTGCCAGCTCACCACTTACAGGGACCGGGGAG.

CDR3 bases read: TGTGCCAGCTCCGGGACTACGTACGAG. It encodes CASSGTTYE. The whole CDR3 region reads CASSGTTYEQYF. V gene TRBV6-2 or TRBV6-3 combines with J gene TRBJ2-7; 7 bases are shared with TRBD2. The read terminates 3 residues ahead of where the CDR3 ends, so the germline J gene completes it. The CDR3 runs to 12 residues. Germline CDR1 MNHEY, CDR2 SVGEGT. With V trimmed by 8 bases and J by 4 bases, 5 bases remained unmatched.

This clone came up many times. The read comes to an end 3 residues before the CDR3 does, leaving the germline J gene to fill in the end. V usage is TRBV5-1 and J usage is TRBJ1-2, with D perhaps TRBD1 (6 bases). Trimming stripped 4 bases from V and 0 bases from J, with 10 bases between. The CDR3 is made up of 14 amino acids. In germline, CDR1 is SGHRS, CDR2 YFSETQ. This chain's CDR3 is CASSTDSTNYGYTF. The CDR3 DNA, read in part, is TGCGCCAGCAGCACGGACAGCACTAACTATGGC.

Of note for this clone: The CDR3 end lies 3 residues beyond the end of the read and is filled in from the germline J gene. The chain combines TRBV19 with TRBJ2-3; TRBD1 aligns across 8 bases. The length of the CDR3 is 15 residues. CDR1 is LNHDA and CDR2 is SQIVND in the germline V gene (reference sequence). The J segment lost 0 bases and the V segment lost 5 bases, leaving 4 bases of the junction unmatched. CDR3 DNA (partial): TGTGCCAGTAGTCGGACAGGGATAAGCACAGATACG. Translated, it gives CASSRTGISTDT. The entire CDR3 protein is CASSRTGISTDTQYF.

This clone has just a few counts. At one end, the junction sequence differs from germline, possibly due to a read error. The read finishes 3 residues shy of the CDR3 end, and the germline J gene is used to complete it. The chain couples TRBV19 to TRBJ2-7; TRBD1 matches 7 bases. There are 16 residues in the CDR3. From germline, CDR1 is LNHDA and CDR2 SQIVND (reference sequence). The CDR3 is CASSLDGTASSYEQYF. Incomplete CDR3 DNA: TGTGCCAGTAGTCTAGACGGGACAGCGAGCTCCTACGAG.

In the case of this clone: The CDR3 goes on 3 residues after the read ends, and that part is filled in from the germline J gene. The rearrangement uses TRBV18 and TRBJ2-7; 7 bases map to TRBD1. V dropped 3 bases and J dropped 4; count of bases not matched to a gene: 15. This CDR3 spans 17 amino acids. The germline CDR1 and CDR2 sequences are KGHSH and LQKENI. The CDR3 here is CASSPALGQVPPYEQYF. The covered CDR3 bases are TGTGCCAGCTCACCTGCGCTAGGACAGGTACCTCCTTACGAG.

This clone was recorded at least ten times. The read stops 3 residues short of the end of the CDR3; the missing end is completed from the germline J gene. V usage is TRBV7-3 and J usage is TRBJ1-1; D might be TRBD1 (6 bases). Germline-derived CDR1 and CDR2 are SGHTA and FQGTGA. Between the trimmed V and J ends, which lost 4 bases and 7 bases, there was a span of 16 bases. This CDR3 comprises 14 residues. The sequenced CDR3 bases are TGTGCCAGCAGCTCCGGGGACAATCGGGGTGAA. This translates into CASSSGDNRGE. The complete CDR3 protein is CASSSGDNRGEAFF.

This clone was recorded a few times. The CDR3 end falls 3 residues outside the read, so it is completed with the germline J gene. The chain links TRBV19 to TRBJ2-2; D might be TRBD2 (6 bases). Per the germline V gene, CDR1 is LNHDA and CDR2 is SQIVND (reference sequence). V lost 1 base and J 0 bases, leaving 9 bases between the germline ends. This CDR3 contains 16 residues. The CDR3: CASSIGGLANTGELFF. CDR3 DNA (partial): TGTGCCAGTAGTATAGGGGGACTCGCGAACACCGGGGAG.

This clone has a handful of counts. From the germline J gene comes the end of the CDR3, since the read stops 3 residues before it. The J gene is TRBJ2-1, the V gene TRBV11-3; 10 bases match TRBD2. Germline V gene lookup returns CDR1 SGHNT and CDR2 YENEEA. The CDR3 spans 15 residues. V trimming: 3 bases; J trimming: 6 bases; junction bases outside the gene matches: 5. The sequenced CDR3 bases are TGTGCCAGCAGCTTGAGCGGGGGGGCCTCCAATGAG. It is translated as CASSLSGGASNE. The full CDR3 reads CASSLSGGASNEQFF.

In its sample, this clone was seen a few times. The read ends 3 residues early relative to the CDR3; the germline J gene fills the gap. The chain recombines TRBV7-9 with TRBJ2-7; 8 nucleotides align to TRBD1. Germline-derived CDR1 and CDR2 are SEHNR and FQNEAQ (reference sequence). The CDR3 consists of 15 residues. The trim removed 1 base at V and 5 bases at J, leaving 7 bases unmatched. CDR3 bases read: TGTGCCAGCAGCTTAGGCGGACAGGGAATCAACGAG. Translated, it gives CASSLGGQGINE. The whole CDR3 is CASSLGGQGINEQYF.

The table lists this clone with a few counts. The CDR3: CSARDHGRAQHNEQFF. The CDR3 bases that were read are TGCAGTGCTAGAGATCACGGGCGGGCCCAGCACAATGAG. The chain links TRBV20-1 to TRBJ2-1; D may be TRBD2 (5 bases). The sequence runs out 3 residues before the end of the CDR3; the remainder is reconstructed from the germline J gene. CDR3 length equals 16 residues. V was clipped by 0 bases and J by 5 bases, with 17 bases between them. In germline, CDR1 is DFQATT, CDR2 SNEGSKA (reference sequence).

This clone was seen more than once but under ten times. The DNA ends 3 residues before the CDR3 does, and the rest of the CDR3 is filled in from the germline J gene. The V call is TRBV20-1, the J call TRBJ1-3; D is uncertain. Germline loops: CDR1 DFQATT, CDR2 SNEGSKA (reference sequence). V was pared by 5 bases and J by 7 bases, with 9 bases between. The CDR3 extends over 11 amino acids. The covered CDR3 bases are TGCAGTGCTCAAGTAGGGAACACC. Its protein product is CSAQVGNT. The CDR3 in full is CSAQVGNTIYF.

CDR3 residues: CARRDRGYEQYF. Partial CDR3 DNA: TGTGCCAGGAGGGACAGAGGCTACGAG. The chain recombines TRBV2 with TRBJ2-7; 7 nucleotides line up with TRBD1. The read stops 3 residues short of the end of the CDR3; the missing end is completed from the germline J gene. Trimming cost V 9 bases and J 3 bases; bases outside gene matches: 5. CDR1 is SNHLY, CDR2 FYNNEI, per germline. CDR3 length equals 12 residues.

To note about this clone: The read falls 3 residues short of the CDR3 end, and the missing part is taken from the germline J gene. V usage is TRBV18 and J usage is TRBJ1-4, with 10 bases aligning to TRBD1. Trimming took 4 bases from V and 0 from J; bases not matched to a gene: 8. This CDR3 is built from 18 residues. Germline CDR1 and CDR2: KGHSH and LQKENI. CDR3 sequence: CASSRDRGLIATNEKLFF. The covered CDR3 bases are TGTGCCAGCTCACGTGACAGGGGGCTTATAGCAACTAATGAAAAA.

CDR3: CASSIGRNQPQHF. CDR3 bases read: TGTGCCAGTAGTATTGGCAGGAATCAGCCC. The genes are TRBV19 and TRBJ1-5; unclear D gene. With the read ending 3 residues before the CDR3 end, the germline J gene is used to fill in that end. The V and J ends lost 3 bases and 4 bases respectively, with 7 bases between them. Germline loops: CDR1 LNHDA, CDR2 SQIVND (reference sequence). The CDR3 loop spans 13 amino acids. The complete variable domain, with remaining parts taken from reference TRBV19 and TRBJ1-5, reads DGGITQSPKYLFRKEGQNVTLSCEQNLNHDAMYWYRQDPGQGLRLIYYSQIVNDFQKGDIAEGYSVSREKKESFPLTVTSAQKNPTAFYLCASSIGRNQPQHFGDGTRLSIL.

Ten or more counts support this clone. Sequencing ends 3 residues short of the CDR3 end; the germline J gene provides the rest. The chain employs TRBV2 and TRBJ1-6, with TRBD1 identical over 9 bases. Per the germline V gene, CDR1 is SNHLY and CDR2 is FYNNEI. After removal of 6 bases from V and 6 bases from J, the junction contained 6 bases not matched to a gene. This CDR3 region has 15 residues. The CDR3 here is CASRRAGQGNSPLHF. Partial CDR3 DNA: TGTGCCAGCAGGCGGGCGGGACAGGGTAATTCACCC.

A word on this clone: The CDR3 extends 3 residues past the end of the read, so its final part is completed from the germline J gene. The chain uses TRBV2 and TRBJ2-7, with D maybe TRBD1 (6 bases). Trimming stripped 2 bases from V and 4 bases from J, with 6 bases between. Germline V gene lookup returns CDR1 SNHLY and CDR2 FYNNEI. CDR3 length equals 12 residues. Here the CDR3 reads CASSEQGYEQYF. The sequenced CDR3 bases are TGTGCCAGCAGTGAACAGGGGTACGAG. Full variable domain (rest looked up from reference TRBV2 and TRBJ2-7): EPEVTQTPSHQVTQMGQEVILRCVPISNHLYFYWYRQILGQKVEFLVSFYNNEISEKSEIFDDQFSVERPDGSNFTLKIRSTKLEDSAMYFCASSEQGYEQYFGPGTRLTVT.

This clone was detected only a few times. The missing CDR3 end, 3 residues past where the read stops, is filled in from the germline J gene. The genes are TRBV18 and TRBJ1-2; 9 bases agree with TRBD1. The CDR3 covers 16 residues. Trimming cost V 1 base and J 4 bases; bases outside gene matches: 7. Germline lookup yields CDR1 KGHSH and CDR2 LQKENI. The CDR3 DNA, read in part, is TGTGCCAGCTCACCACTACCCGGGACAGGGATCTATGGC. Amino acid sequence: CASSPLPGTGIYG. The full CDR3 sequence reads CASSPLPGTGIYGYTF.

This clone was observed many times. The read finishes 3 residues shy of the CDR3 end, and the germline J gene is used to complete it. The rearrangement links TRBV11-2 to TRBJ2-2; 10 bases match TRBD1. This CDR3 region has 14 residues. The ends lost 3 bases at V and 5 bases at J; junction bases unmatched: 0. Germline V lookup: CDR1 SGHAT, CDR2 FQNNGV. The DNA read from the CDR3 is TGTGCCAGCAGCTTGGGACAGGGGACCGGGGAG. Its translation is CASSLGQGTGE. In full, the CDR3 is CASSLGQGTGELFF.

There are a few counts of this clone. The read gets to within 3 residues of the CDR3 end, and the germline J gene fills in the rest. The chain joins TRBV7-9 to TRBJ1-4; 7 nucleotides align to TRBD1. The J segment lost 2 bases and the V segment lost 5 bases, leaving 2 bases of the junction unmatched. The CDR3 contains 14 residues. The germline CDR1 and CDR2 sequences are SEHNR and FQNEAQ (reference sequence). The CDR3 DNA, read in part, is TGTGCCAGCAGCATACAGGGGACTAATGAAAAA. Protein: CASSIQGTNEK. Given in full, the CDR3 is CASSIQGTNEKLFF.